These T cell receptor beta chains were read from a single sample in a study of chemoradiotherapy in HPV16-positive cancers. TCRdb keeps only in-frame clones here, not all; method: immunoSEQ multiplex PCR. The sample has around 33,000 clones, about 85% seen once. The sample in question was blood, obtained from a patient who underwent chemoradiotherapy. The source is a human donor with HPV-associated anogenital cancer. Each CDR3 is given with its conserved first and last residue. Fields, in order: clone size, J gene, V gene, D gene, CDR3 protein, CDR3 DNA. D genes are given only for firm matches. Size is omitted from some rows. Given values are once, few, many or a class for expanded clones.

clone size: -; J gene: TRBJ1-1; V gene: TRBV25-1; D gene: -; CDR3 protein: CATSGANTEAFF; CDR3 DNA: TGTGCCACCAGTGGGGCTAACACTGAAGCTTTCTTT
clone size: -; J gene: TRBJ1-2; V gene: TRBV2; D gene: -; CDR3 protein: CASSTTAPNYGYTF; CDR3 DNA: TGTGCCAGCAGCACGACAGCCCCGAACTATGGCTACACCTTC
clone size: -; J gene: TRBJ2-2; V gene: TRBV7-9; D gene: -; CDR3 protein: CASSSTGELFF; CDR3 DNA: TGTGCCAGCAGCTCCACCGGGGAGCTGTTTTTT
clone size: -; J gene: TRBJ2-7; V gene: TRBV7-9; D gene: -; CDR3 protein: CASSPEGPWEQYF; CDR3 DNA: TGTGCCAGCAGCCCAGAGGGCCCCTGGGAGCAGTACTTC
clone size: once; J gene: TRBJ1-1; V gene: TRBV6-6; D gene: -; CDR3 protein: CASTAAAGDTEAFF; CDR3 DNA: TGTGCCAGCACCGCTGCAGCAGGCGACACTGAAGCTTTCTTT
clone size: -; J gene: TRBJ2-7; V gene: TRBV6-1; D gene: -; CDR3 protein: CASSEVPPYEQYF; CDR3 DNA: TGTGCCAGCAGTGAAGTGCCTCCCTACGAGCAGTACTTC
clone size: -; J gene: TRBJ1-2; V gene: TRBV7-9; D gene: TRBD1; CDR3 protein: CASSFTGTGDGYTF; CDR3 DNA: TGTGCCAGCAGCTTCACCGGGACAGGGGATGGCTACACCTTC
clone size: -; J gene: TRBJ2-5; V gene: TRBV25-1; D gene: -; CDR3 protein: CASNPGPQETQYF; CDR3 DNA: TGTGCCAGCAATCCGGGGCCCCAAGAGACCCAGTACTTC
clone size: few; J gene: TRBJ2-5; V gene: TRBV7-2; D gene: -; CDR3 protein: CASSLGWGWTESKQETQYF; CDR3 DNA: TGTGCCAGCAGCTTAGGGTGGGGCTGGACAGAGTCTAAACAAGAGACCCAGTACTTC
clone size: -; J gene: TRBJ1-2; V gene: TRBV28; D gene: -; CDR3 protein: CASSIAHRTSGGYTF; CDR3 DNA: TGTGCCAGCAGTATAGCACACAGGACTTCGGGTGGCTACACCTTC
clone size: -; J gene: TRBJ2-5; V gene: TRBV9; D gene: -; CDR3 protein: CASSVRPHQETQYF; CDR3 DNA: TGTGCCAGCAGCGTACGGCCACACCAAGAGACCCAGTACTTC
clone size: -; J gene: TRBJ1-2; V gene: TRBV7-9; D gene: -; CDR3 protein: CASSFWGYYGYTF; CDR3 DNA: TGTGCCAGCAGCTTCTGGGGGTACTATGGCTACACCTTC
clone size: -; J gene: TRBJ2-7; V gene: TRBV9; D gene: -; CDR3 protein: CASSVDPGAGSSYEQYF; CDR3 DNA: TGTGCCAGCAGCGTAGATCCCGGGGCAGGGTCCTCCTACGAGCAGTACTTC
clone size: -; J gene: TRBJ2-5; V gene: TRBV6-5; D gene: -; CDR3 protein: CASSYSGGYQETQYF; CDR3 DNA: TGTGCCAGCAGTTACTCCGGCGGCTATCAAGAGACCCAGTACTTC
clone size: -; J gene: TRBJ1-6; V gene: TRBV10-3; D gene: TRBD1; CDR3 protein: CAIARQGYYNSPLHF; CDR3 DNA: TGTGCCATCGCCCGACAGGGCTACTATAATTCACCCCTCCACTTT
clone size: -; J gene: TRBJ1-1; V gene: TRBV29-1; D gene: -; CDR3 protein: CSAGRGETEAFF; CDR3 DNA: TGCAGCGCCGGACGGGGAGAAACTGAAGCTTTCTTT
clone size: -; J gene: TRBJ2-2; V gene: TRBV18; D gene: -; CDR3 protein: CASSPGLQETGELFF; CDR3 DNA: TGTGCCAGCTCACCTGGGCTTCAGGAAACCGGGGAGCTGTTTTTT
clone size: -; J gene: TRBJ2-6; V gene: TRBV6-5; D gene: -; CDR3 protein: CASHPLGGANVLTF; CDR3 DNA: TGTGCCAGCCACCCATTGGGCGGGGCCAACGTCCTGACTTTC
clone size: -; J gene: TRBJ1-2; V gene: TRBV7-2; D gene: -; CDR3 protein: CASSLESIGVYGYTF; CDR3 DNA: TGTGCCAGCAGCCTCGAGTCGATAGGGGTCTATGGCTACACCTTC
clone size: -; J gene: TRBJ1-4; V gene: TRBV14; D gene: -; CDR3 protein: CASSLRWGNEKLFF; CDR3 DNA: TGTGCCAGCAGCCTAAGATGGGGGAATGAAAAACTGTTTTTT
clone size: -; J gene: TRBJ1-3; V gene: TRBV10-3; D gene: -; CDR3 protein: CAISEGTSKSSGNTIYF; CDR3 DNA: TGTGCCATCAGTGAAGGGACAAGTAAAAGCTCTGGAAACACCATATATTTT
clone size: -; J gene: TRBJ1-5; V gene: TRBV19; D gene: -; CDR3 protein: CASSIQGYSNQPQHF; CDR3 DNA: TGTGCCAGTAGTATACAGGGTTATAGCAATCAGCCCCAGCATTTT
clone size: -; J gene: TRBJ1-1; V gene: TRBV28; D gene: -; CDR3 protein: CASRYNTEAFF; CDR3 DNA: TGTGCCAGCAGGTATAACACCGAAGCTTTCTTT
clone size: -; J gene: TRBJ1-1; V gene: TRBV14; D gene: -; CDR3 protein: CASRRFTNTEAFF; CDR3 DNA: TGTGCCAGCAGAAGGTTCACGAACACTGAAGCTTTCTTT
clone size: -; J gene: TRBJ2-3; V gene: TRBV5-5; D gene: -; CDR3 protein: CASTFPWGSTDTQYF; CDR3 DNA: TGTGCCAGCACCTTTCCGTGGGGGAGCACAGATACGCAGTATTTT
clone size: -; J gene: TRBJ2-1; V gene: TRBV11-2; D gene: TRBD1; CDR3 protein: CASSLTGGNEQFF; CDR3 DNA: TGTGCCAGCAGCTTAACAGGGGGTAATGAGCAGTTCTTC
clone size: -; J gene: TRBJ2-1; V gene: TRBV4-1; D gene: -; CDR3 protein: CASSQGTDLSYNEQFF; CDR3 DNA: TGCGCCAGCAGCCAAGGGACAGATCTCTCCTACAATGAGCAGTTCTTC
clone size: -; J gene: TRBJ2-7; V gene: TRBV19; D gene: TRBD1; CDR3 protein: CASSAGTATYEQYF; CDR3 DNA: TGTGCCAGTAGTGCCGGGACAGCGACCTACGAGCAGTACTTC
clone size: -; J gene: TRBJ2-7; V gene: TRBV11-2; D gene: -; CDR3 protein: CASSQGPILPFSYEQYF; CDR3 DNA: TGTGCCAGCAGCCAGGGGCCGATATTACCCTTTTCCTACGAGCAGTACTTC
clone size: -; J gene: TRBJ2-7; V gene: TRBV4-1; D gene: -; CDR3 protein: CASSQGPQGFYEQYF; CDR3 DNA: TGCGCCAGCAGCCAAGGACCCCAGGGATTCTACGAGCAGTACTTC
clone size: -; J gene: TRBJ2-5; V gene: TRBV9; D gene: TRBD2; CDR3 protein: CASSPRGGRETQYF; CDR3 DNA: TGTGCCAGCAGCCCACGGGGGGGCCGGGAGACCCAGTACTTC
clone size: once; J gene: TRBJ1-1; V gene: TRBV11-2; D gene: TRBD1; CDR3 protein: CASRLDRGNTEAFF; CDR3 DNA: TGTGCCAGCAGATTGGACAGGGGGAACACTGAAGCTTTCTTT
clone size: -; J gene: TRBJ1-2; V gene: TRBV6-5; D gene: -; CDR3 protein: CASSYDSNYGYTF; CDR3 DNA: TGTGCCAGCAGTTACGACAGTAACTATGGCTACACCTTC
clone size: -; J gene: TRBJ2-1; V gene: TRBV9; D gene: -; CDR3 protein: CASSVLDRNNEQFF; CDR3 DNA: TGTGCCAGCAGCGTCCTCGACCGAAACAATGAGCAGTTCTTC
clone size: -; J gene: TRBJ2-2; V gene: TRBV5-1; D gene: -; CDR3 protein: CASSLQGWDTGELFF; CDR3 DNA: TGCGCCAGCAGCTTACAGGGTTGGGACACCGGGGAGCTGTTTTTT
clone size: -; J gene: TRBJ2-7; V gene: TRBV6-1; D gene: -; CDR3 protein: CASSEEGGGAYEQYF; CDR3 DNA: TGTGCCAGCAGTGAAGAGGGCGGGGGCGCCTACGAGCAGTACTTC
clone size: -; J gene: TRBJ2-5; V gene: TRBV2; D gene: -; CDR3 protein: CASSEEETQYF; CDR3 DNA: TGTGCCAGCAGTGAAGAAGAGACCCAGTACTTC
clone size: -; J gene: TRBJ1-1; V gene: TRBV7-2; D gene: -; CDR3 protein: CASSLGHYTEAFF; CDR3 DNA: TGTGCCAGCAGCTTAGGGCACTACACTGAAGCTTTCTTT
clone size: few; J gene: TRBJ2-7; V gene: TRBV7-9; D gene: -; CDR3 protein: CASSRDTTYEQYF; CDR3 DNA: TGTGCCAGCAGCCGGGACACAACCTACGAGCAGTACTTC
clone size: -; J gene: TRBJ2-4; V gene: TRBV5-6; D gene: -; CDR3 protein: CASSLGETGGVLYF; CDR3 DNA: TGTGCCAGCAGCTTGGGGGAGACAGGAGGGGTTCTCTACTTC
clone size: -; J gene: TRBJ2-7; V gene: TRBV5-1; D gene: TRBD1; CDR3 protein: CASSLEQGIGEQYF; CDR3 DNA: TGCGCCAGCAGCTTGGAACAGGGGATCGGCGAGCAGTACTTC
clone size: -; J gene: TRBJ2-1; V gene: TRBV5-6; D gene: TRBD1; CDR3 protein: CASSLIQGASEQFF; CDR3 DNA: TGTGCCAGCAGCCTTATACAGGGGGCCAGTGAGCAGTTCTTC
clone size: -; J gene: TRBJ1-1; V gene: TRBV7-9; D gene: -; CDR3 protein: CASGLMNTEAFF; CDR3 DNA: TGTGCCAGCGGACTCATGAACACTGAAGCTTTCTTT
clone size: -; J gene: TRBJ1-2; V gene: TRBV9; D gene: TRBD1; CDR3 protein: CASSKGTGWLNTF; CDR3 DNA: TGTGCCAGCAGCAAGGGGACAGGCTGGCTTAACACCTTC
clone size: -; J gene: TRBJ2-3; V gene: TRBV19; D gene: -; CDR3 protein: CASSGAPLSDTQYF; CDR3 DNA: TGTGCCAGTAGTGGGGCACCCTTGTCAGATACGCAGTATTTT
clone size: -; J gene: TRBJ2-7; V gene: TRBV5-1; D gene: TRBD1; CDR3 protein: CASSIGTGGYEQYF; CDR3 DNA: TGCGCCAGCAGCATCGGGACAGGGGGCTACGAGCAGTACTTC
clone size: -; J gene: TRBJ2-5; V gene: TRBV6-5; D gene: TRBD1; CDR3 protein: CASSYTTGVKETQYF; CDR3 DNA: TGTGCCAGCAGTTACACGACAGGGGTCAAGGAGACCCAGTACTTC
clone size: -; J gene: TRBJ1-4; V gene: TRBV7-9; D gene: -; CDR3 protein: CASSILMAGREKLFF; CDR3 DNA: TGTGCCAGCAGCATACTTATGGCGGGGCGGGAAAAACTGTTTTTT
clone size: -; J gene: TRBJ2-3; V gene: TRBV10-1; D gene: TRBD2; CDR3 protein: CASSSTGTSGSTDTQYF; CDR3 DNA: TGCGCCAGCTCATCGACCGGGACTAGCGGAAGCACAGATACGCAGTATTTT
clone size: -; J gene: TRBJ1-1; V gene: TRBV5-5; D gene: -; CDR3 protein: CASSLGFEVNTEAFF; CDR3 DNA: TGTGCCAGCAGCTTGGGGTTTGAGGTGAACACTGAAGCTTTCTTT
clone size: once; J gene: TRBJ1-2; V gene: TRBV19; D gene: -; CDR3 protein: CASSPPRIQNYGYTF; CDR3 DNA: TGTGCCAGTAGTCCCCCCCGGATTCAGAACTATGGCTACACCTTC